This paragraph reports one T cell receptor (delta chain). What this receptor recognizes is not known. No qualities accompany the bases; no much larger clone lies one base away. The CDR1 and CDR2 encoded by the germline V gene are GEAIGNYY and EKD. Spanning cysteine to phenylalanine, the CDR3 consists of 17 amino acids. Only the CDR3 DNA is retained, 51 bases long and in frame from the first base. V and J are trimmed by 3 bases and 3 bases, and the gene matches miss 15 bases of the junction. Bulk sequencing of complete TCR delta chain (Vdelta2) repertoires was performed to track the frequency of functionally characterized gamma9delta2 T cell clones. The Dutch blood bank supplied purchased peripheral blood from anonymous healthy donors. gamma9delta2 T cells analyzed in the study originated from peripheral blood of healthy donors. The sample comes from a study of TRDV2 sequences in healthy donors (dated by TCRdb to about 2020). Study-wide context: More than 15 single-cell-derived gamma9delta2 T cell clones spanning the full range of antitumor activity were TCR-sequenced and traced within the bulk repertoire. Beyond this particular receptor, the publication reports: The TCRdelta clonotypes of several highly reactive clones appeared rare, as these clonotypes were not detected in the bulk sequencing data of the respective donors. Observed TCRdelta repertoires were highly focused, yet clonotype frequency did not correlate with antitumor functional potential of the respective clone.

Libraries were constructed by PCR. These reads were obtained on an Illumina MiSeq. On the authors' methods: When TRDV repertoire clonotype frequencies were reported, any clonotype that had only a single read was left out. The public reads were reprocessed by TCRdb using CATT, and rows of matching DNA were later combined. These V and J calls derive from TCRdb rather than the authors' analysis. In all, the sample holds 2,000 to 2,500 delta-chain clones, and more than 60% of those were seen once. Jointly, the top ten make up approximately 14% of the sample. The rearranged chain carries TRDV2 and TRDJ1, and 7 junction bases match TRDD3. Material for sequencing was Vd2+ gamma-delta T cells from blood. This sample's cell subset or site label indicates: TCR Vdelta2-expressing (gamma9delta2) T cells. This TCR was sampled from a human donor in good health. The CDR3 here reads CACDPVSGGRSADKLIF. The nucleotides are TGTGCCTGTGACCCCGTAAGTGGGGGACGCTCGGCCGATAAACTCATCTTT.